This T cell receptor beta chain was obtained from a study of Graves' ophthalmopathy and Graves' hyperthyroidism. Study-level points and caveats: The model achieved under 71% sensitivity and 72% to 75% specificity for ophthalmopathy progression. Ophthalmopathy was separated from stable hyperthyroidism by a 13-signature model with over 85% sensitivity and over 70% specificity.

J gave up 0 bases and V 6 bases, and 6 bases lay outside the gene matches. CDR3 length: 16 amino acids. There are a few counts of this clonotype. Its antigen remains unidentified. The TCR beta CDR3 regions underwent amplification from RNA transcripts. RT-PCR was first run with HTBI primers, then multiplex PCR in a second round. Each CDR3 protein is one row after TCRdb ran MiXCR on the multiplex PCR reads. The sample shows some 240,000 distinct CDR3 sequences, less than 55% of them seen only once. Those donors who had ophthalmopathy presented with moderate-to-severe activity, a CAS of ≥3, a NOSPECS of ≥4 and a duration under 3 months. Clinical symptoms, serum thyroxine, TRAb, thyroid ultrasound and orbital computed tomography determined diagnosis.

The clonotype comes from an adult man with Graves' ophthalmopathy. The chain is built from TRBV12-3 or TRBV12-4 and TRBJ2-7; TRBD1 aligns across 12 bases. The sequenced material came from peripheral blood. Written as DNA, the CDR3 is TGTGCCAGCAGCATGGGACAGGGGGCTTACTCCTACGAGCAGTACTTC. Protein sequence: CASSMGQGAYSYEQYF.